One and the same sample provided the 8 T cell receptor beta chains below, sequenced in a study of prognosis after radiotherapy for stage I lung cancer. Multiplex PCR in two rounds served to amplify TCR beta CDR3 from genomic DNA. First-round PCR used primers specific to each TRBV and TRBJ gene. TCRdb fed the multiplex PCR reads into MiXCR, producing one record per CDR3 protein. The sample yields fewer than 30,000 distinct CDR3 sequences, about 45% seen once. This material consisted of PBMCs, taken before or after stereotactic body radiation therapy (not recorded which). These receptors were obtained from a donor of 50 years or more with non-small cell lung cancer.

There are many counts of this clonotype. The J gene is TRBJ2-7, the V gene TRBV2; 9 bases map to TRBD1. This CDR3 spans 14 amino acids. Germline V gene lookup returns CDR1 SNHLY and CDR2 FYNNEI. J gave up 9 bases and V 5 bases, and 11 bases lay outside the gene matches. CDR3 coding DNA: TGTGCCAGCAGTTACGGACAGGGGAGAGAGAGGCAGTACTTC. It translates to CASSYGQGRERQYF.

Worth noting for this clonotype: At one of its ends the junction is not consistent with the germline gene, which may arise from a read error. The CDR3 coding sequence is TGTTCCAGCATCCTTCTGACAGGGAACAGGAACACTGAAGCTTTCTTT. It codes for CSSILLTGNRNTEAFF. The rearrangement joins TRBV27 to TRBJ1-1, with TRBD1 identical over 7 bases. CDR1 is MNHEY, CDR2 SMNVEV, per germline (reference sequence). The CDR3 extends over 16 amino acids.

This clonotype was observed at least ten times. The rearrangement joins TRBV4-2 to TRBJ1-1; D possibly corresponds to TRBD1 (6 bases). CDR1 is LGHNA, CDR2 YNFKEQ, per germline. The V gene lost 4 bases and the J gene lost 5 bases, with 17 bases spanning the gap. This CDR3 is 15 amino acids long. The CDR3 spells CASSPERGAATEAFF. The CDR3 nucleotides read TGTGCCAGCAGCCCCGAACGGGGGGCGGCGACTGAAGCTTTCTTT.

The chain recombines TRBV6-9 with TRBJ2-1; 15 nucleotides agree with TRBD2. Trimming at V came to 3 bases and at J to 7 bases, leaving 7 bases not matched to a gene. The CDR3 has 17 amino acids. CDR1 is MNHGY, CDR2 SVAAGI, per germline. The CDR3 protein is CASSYPKGLAGGNEQFF. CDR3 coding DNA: TGTGCCAGCAGTTACCCAAAGGGACTAGCGGGAGGAAATGAGCAGTTCTTC.

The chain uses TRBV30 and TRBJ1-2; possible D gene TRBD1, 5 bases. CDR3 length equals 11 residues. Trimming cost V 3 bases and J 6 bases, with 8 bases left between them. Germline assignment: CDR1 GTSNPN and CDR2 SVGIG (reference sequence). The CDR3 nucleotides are TGTGCCTGGAGGGGGGTGCATGGCTACACCTTC. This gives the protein CAWRGVHGYTF.

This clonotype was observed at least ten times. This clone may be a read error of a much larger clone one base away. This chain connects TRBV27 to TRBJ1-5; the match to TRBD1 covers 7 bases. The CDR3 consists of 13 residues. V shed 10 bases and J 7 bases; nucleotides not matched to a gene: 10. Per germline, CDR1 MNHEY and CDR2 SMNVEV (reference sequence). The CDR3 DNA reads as TGTGCCAACAGCCGGGACAGAAGACAGCCCCAGCATTTT. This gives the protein CANSRDRRQPQHF.

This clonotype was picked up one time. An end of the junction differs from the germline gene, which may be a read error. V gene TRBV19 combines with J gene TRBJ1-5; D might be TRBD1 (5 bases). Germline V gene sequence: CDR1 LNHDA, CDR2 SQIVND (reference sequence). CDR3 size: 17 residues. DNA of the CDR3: TGTGCCATTAGTGATACCAGGAGGGGAGATAGCAATCAGCCCCAACATTTT. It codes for CAISDTRRGDSNQPQHF.

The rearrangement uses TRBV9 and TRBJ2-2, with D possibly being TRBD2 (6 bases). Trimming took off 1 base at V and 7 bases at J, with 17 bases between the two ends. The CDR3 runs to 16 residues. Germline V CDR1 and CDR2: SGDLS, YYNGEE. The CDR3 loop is CASSVRVGGAVGELFF. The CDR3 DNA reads TGTGCCAGCAGCGTACGGGTCGGGGGAGCTGTCGGGGAGCTGTTTTTT.